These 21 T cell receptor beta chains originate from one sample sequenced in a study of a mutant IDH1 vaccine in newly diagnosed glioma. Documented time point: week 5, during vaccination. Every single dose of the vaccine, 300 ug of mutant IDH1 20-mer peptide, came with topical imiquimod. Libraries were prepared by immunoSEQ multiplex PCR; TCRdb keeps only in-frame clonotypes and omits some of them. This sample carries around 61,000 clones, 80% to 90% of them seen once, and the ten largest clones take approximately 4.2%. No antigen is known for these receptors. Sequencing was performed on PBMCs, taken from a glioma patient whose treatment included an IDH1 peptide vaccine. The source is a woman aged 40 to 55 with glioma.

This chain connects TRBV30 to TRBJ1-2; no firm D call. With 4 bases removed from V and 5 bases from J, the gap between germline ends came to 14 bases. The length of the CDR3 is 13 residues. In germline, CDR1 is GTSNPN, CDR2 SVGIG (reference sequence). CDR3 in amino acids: CAWNRAGTYGYTF. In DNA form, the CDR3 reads TGTGCCTGGAACCGAGCCGGCACATATGGCTACACCTTC.

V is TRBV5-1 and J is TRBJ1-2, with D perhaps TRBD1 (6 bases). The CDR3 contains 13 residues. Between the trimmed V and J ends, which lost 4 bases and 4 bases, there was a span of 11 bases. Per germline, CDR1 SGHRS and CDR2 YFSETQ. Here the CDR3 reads CASSLGAGYGYTF. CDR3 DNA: TGCGCCAGCAGCCTGGGGGCCGGCTATGGCTACACCTTC.

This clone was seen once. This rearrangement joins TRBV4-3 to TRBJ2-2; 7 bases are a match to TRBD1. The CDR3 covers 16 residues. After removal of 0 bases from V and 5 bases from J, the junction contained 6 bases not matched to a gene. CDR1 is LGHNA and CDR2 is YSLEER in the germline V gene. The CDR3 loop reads CASSQDPGQRTGELFF. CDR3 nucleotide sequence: TGCGCCAGCAGCCAAGATCCGGGACAGAGGACCGGGGAGCTGTTTTTT.

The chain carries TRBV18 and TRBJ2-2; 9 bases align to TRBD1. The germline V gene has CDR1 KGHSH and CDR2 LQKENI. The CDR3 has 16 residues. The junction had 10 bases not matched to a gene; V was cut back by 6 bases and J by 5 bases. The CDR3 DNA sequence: TGTGCCAGCTCGAGAACCTCCGGGACAGGGACCGGGGAGCTGTTTTTT. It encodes CASSRTSGTGTGELFF.

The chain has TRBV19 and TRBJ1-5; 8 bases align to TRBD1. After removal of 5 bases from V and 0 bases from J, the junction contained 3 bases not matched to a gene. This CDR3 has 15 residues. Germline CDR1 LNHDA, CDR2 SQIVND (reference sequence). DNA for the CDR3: TGTGCCAGTAGTCGACAGGGGAATAGCAATCAGCCCCAGCATTTT. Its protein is CASSRQGNSNQPQHF.

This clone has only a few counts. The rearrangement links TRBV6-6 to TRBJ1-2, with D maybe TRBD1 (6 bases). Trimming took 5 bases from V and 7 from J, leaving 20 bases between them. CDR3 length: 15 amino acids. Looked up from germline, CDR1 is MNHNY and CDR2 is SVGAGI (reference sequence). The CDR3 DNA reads TGTGCCAGCAGTGCTAGGGACACCGGGACCAGTGGCTACACCTTC. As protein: CASSARDTGTSGYTF.

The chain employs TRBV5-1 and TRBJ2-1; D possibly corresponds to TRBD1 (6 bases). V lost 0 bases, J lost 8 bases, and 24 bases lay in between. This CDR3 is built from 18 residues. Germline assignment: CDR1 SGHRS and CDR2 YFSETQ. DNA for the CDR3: TGCGCCAGCAGCTTGGGGGGGCCTTTAGCAGGTTGGGCCGATGAGCAGTTCTTC. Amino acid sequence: CASSLGGPLAGWADEQFF. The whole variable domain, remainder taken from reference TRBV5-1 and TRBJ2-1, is KAGVTQTPRYLIKTRGQQVTLSCSPISGHRSVSWYQQTPGQGLQFLFEYFSETQRNKGNFPGRFSGRQFSNSRSEMNVSTLELGDSALYLCASSLGGPLAGWADEQFFGPGTRLTVL.

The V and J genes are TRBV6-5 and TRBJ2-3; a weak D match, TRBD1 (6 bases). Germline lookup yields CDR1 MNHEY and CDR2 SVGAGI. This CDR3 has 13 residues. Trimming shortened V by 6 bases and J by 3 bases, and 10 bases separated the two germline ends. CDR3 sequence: CASSRQVTDTQYF. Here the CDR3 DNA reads TGTGCCAGCAGCCGACAGGTTACAGATACGCAGTATTTT.

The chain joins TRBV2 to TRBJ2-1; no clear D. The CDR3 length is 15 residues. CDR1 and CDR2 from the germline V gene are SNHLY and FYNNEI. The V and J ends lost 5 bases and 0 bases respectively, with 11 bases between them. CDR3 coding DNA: TGTGCCAGCAGTCCCCGGGCCGGCTCCTACAATGAGCAGTTCTTC. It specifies CASSPRAGSYNEQFF. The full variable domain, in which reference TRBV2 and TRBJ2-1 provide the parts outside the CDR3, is EPEVTQTPSHQVTQMGQEVILRCVPISNHLYFYWYRQILGQKVEFLVSFYNNEISEKSEIFDDQFSVERPDGSNFTLKIRSTKLEDSAMYFCASSPRAGSYNEQFFGPGTRLTVL.

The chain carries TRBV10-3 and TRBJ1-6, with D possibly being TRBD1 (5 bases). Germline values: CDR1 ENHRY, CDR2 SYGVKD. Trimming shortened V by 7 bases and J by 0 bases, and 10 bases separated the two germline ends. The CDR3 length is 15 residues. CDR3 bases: TGTGCCATCAATGGGGGGGACTCCTATAATTCACCCCTCCACTTT. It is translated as CAINGGDSYNSPLHF.

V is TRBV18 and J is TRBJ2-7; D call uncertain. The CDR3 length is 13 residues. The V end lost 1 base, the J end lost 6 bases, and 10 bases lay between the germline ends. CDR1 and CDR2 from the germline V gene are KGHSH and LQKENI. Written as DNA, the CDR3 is TGTGCCAGCTCACCACGGTCCCCCTCCGAGCAGTACTTC. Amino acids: CASSPRSPSEQYF.

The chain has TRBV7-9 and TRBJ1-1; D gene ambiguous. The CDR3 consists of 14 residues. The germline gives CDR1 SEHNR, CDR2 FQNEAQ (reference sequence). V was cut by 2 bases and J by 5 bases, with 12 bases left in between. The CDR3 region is CASSLRESATEAFF. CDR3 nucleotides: TGTGCCAGCAGCTTAAGGGAGAGTGCAACTGAAGCTTTCTTT.

This CDR3 reads CASSFRLGYTF. The DNA of the CDR3 is TGTGCCAGCAGCTTCCGTCTAGGCTACACCTTC. The V call is TRBV5-6, the J call TRBJ1-2; D unresolved. Trimming took off 2 bases at V and 8 bases at J, with 7 bases between the two ends. Per the germline V gene, CDR1 is SGHDT and CDR2 is YYEEEE. This CDR3 contains 11 residues.

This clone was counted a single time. CDR3 in DNA: TGCAGCGTTGAAACAGGGGGCGGTGGCTACACCTTC. Translated: CSVETGGGGYTF. The rearrangement joins TRBV29-1 to TRBJ1-2, with 9 bases lining up with TRBD1. The CDR3 contains 12 residues. V was clipped by 2 bases and J by 7 bases; unmatched bases: 2. Looked up from germline, CDR1 is SQVTM and CDR2 is ANQGSEA.

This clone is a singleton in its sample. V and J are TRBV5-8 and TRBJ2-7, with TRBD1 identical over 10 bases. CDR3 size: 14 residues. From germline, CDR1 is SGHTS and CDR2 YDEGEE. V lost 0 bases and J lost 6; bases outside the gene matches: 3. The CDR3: CASSLEGQGFEQYF. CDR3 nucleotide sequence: TGTGCCAGCAGCTTGGAGGGACAGGGGTTCGAGCAGTACTTC.

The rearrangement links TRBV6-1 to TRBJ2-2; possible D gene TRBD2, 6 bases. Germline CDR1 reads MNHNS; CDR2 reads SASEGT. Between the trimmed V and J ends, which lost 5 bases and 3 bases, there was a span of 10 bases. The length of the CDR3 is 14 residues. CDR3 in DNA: TGTGCCAGCAGTACGGACTATTACACCGGGGAGCTGTTTTTT. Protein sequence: CASSTDYYTGELFF.

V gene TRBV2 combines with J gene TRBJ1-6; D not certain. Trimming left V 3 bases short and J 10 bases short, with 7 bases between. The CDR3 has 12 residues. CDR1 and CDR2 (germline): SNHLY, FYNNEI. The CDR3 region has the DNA TGTGCCAGCAGTGACCCTTACTCACCCCTCCACTTT. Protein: CASSDPYSPLHF.

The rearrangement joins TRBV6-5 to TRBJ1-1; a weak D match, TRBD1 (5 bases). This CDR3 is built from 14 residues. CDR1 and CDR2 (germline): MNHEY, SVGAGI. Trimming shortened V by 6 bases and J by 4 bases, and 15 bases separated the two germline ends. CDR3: CASRIDGTGTEAFF. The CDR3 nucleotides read TGTGCCAGCAGGATAGACGGGACGGGCACTGAAGCTTTCTTT.

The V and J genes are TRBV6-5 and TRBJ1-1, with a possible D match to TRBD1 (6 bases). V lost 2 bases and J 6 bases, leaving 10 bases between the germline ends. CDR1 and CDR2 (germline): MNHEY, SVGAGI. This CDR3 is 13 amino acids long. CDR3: CASSYGGSAEAFF. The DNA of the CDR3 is TGTGCCAGCAGTTACGGGGGCTCCGCTGAAGCTTTCTTT.

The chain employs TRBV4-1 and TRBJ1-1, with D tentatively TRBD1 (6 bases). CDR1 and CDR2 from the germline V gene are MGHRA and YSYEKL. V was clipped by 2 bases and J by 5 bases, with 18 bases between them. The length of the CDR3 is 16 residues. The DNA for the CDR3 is TGCGCCAGCAGCCAAAGGGGGGCGCGGGGGGAGACTGAAGCTTTCTTT. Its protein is CASSQRGARGETEAFF.

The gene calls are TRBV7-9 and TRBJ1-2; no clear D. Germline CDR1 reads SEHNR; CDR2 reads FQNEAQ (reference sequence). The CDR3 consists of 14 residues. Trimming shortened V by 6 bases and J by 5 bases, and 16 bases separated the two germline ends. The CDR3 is CASRKFSDMYGYTF. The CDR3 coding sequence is TGTGCCAGCAGAAAATTCTCGGATATGTATGGCTACACCTTC.